Listed below are T cell receptor beta chains from one sample, sequenced in a study of T cell responses to AZD1222 COVID-19 vaccine. Only in-frame clones appear in the TCRdb table, and some are missing; sequencing was by immunoSEQ multiplex PCR. The profile shows around 200,000 clones, 85% to 95% of them singletons. The starting material was peripheral blood, obtained 28 days after the second AZD1222 dose. The receptors stem from an adult who received the AZD1222 COVID-19 vaccine. Each CDR3 is given with its conserved first and last residue. D genes are given only for firm matches. The listing skips clone size in some rows; elsewhere it reads once, few, many or a size class.

>TRBV19|TRBJ1-3|.|.
CASRPLGGNTIYF
TGTGCCAGTAGGCCCCTGGGTGGAAACACCATATATTTT
>TRBV4-2|TRBJ2-7|.|.
CASSQDFTTYEQYF
TGTGCCAGCAGCCAAGATTTCACCACGTACGAGCAGTACTTC
>TRBV15|TRBJ2-5|.|.
CATSREGLGETQYF
TGTGCCACCAGCAGAGAGGGCCTCGGGGAGACCCAGTACTTC
>TRBV5-1|TRBJ1-1|.|TRBD1
CASSSLTGQGPGAFF
TGCGCCAGCAGCTCCTTGACGGGACAGGGCCCTGGGGCTTTCTTT
>TRBV7-2|TRBJ2-7|.|TRBD2
CASSFRTSGTYEQYF
TGTGCCAGCAGCTTTCGGACTAGCGGGACATACGAGCAGTACTTC
>TRBV9|TRBJ2-7|.|.
CASSPGWGRDEQYF
TGTGCCAGCAGCCCAGGATGGGGTAGAGACGAGCAGTACTTC
>TRBV27|TRBJ1-4|.|.
CASSFGAFNEKLFF
TGTGCCAGCAGTTTCGGGGCTTTTAATGAAAAACTGTTTTTT
>TRBV24-1|TRBJ1-2|.|.
CATSAGHYGYTF
TGTGCCACCAGTGCCGGCCACTATGGCTACACCTTC
>TRBV6-2/TRBV6-3|TRBJ2-7|.|.
CASSFGGGVSYEQYF
TGTGCCAGCAGTTTCGGTGGCGGGGTTTCCTACGAGCAGTACTTC
>TRBV6-5|TRBJ1-2|.|TRBD1
CASSRTGGHYGYTF
TGTGCCAGCAGCAGGACAGGGGGTCACTATGGCTACACCTTC
>TRBV5-5|TRBJ2-7|.|.
CASSSQGSGVISEQYF
TGTGCCAGCAGCTCCCAAGGGTCCGGCGTCATCTCTGAGCAGTACTTC
>TRBV6-5|TRBJ2-5|.|TRBD1
CASRGGQGGETQYF
TGTGCCAGCAGAGGGGGACAGGGCGGTGAGACCCAGTACTTC
>TRBV7-3|TRBJ2-2|.|.
CASSLEQIPGELFF
TGTGCCAGCAGCTTAGAACAGATACCCGGGGAGCTGTTTTTT
>TRBV10-3|TRBJ1-2|.|TRBD1
CAISDGQGTNYGYTF
TGTGCCATCAGTGACGGACAGGGGACAAACTATGGCTACACCTTC
>TRBV19|TRBJ1-5|.|.
CASSIVGPSNQPQHF
TGTGCCAGTAGTATCGTTGGGCCTAGCAATCAGCCCCAGCATTTT
>TRBV19|TRBJ1-2|.|TRBD1
CASKTGGSYGYTF
TGTGCCAGTAAGACAGGGGGCTCTTATGGCTACACCTTC
>TRBV27|TRBJ2-7|.|.
CASSLVQGGEQYF
TGTGCCAGCAGTTTGGTACAGGGGGGGGAGCAGTACTTC
>TRBV4-3|TRBJ2-3|.|.
CASSQETAVRTQYF
TGCGCCAGCAGCCAAGAAACAGCGGTTAGGACGCAGTATTTT
>TRBV7-9|TRBJ1-1|few|.
CASSSRPGQRNTEAFF
TGTGCCAGCAGCTCAAGGCCGGGGCAAAGGAACACTGAAGCTTTCTTT
>TRBV10-2|TRBJ2-7|.|TRBD1
CATLPLTGAYEQYF
TGCGCCACCCTACCCTTGACAGGGGCCTACGAGCAGTACTTC
>TRBV19|TRBJ1-2|.|.
CASSIWSGPGGYTF
TGTGCCAGTAGTATATGGTCCGGGCCCGGCGGCTACACCTTC
>TRBV5-6|TRBJ1-2|.|TRBD1
CASSLGTGGFYGYTF
TGTGCCAGCAGCCTCGGGACAGGGGGTTTCTATGGCTACACCTTC
>TRBV6-2/TRBV6-3|TRBJ1-6|.|TRBD1
CASSYPGQGVRSPLHF
TGTGCCAGCAGTTACCCAGGACAGGGTGTTCGATCACCCCTCCACTTT
>TRBV18|TRBJ2-2|.|.
CASSPLRMVDTGELFF
TGTGCCAGCTCACCACTGAGGATGGTCGACACCGGGGAGCTGTTTTTT
>TRBV10-2|TRBJ1-1|.|TRBD1
CASTGGTEAFF
TGCGCCAGCACAGGGGGCACTGAAGCTTTCTTT
>TRBV9|TRBJ2-1|.|.
CASSEGSSYNEQFF
TGTGCCAGCAGTGAGGGGAGCTCCTACAATGAGCAGTTCTTC
>TRBV29-1|TRBJ2-1|.|.
CSAAPGQEGGGDEQFF
TGCAGCGCAGCTCCGGGACAGGAGGGAGGGGGCGATGAGCAGTTCTTC
>TRBV30|TRBJ1-6|.|.
CAWARGNSPLHF
TGTGCCTGGGCGAGGGGAAATTCACCCCTCCACTTT
>TRBV2|TRBJ2-5|.|.
CASSEPPGFQYF
TGTGCCAGCAGTGAACCCCCGGGGTTCCAGTACTTC
>TRBV19|TRBJ2-5|.|TRBD2
CASSAGTSGRGETQYF
TGTGCCAGTAGTGCCGGGACTAGCGGGAGGGGCGAGACCCAGTACTTC
>TRBV11-3|TRBJ1-1|.|.
CASSLQLEAFF
TGTGCCAGCAGCTTACAACTTGAAGCTTTCTTT
>TRBV12-3/TRBV12-4|TRBJ1-2|.|.
CASTPGDNYGYTF
TGTGCCAGTACGCCGGGGGACAACTATGGCTACACCTTC
>TRBV7-9|TRBJ1-1|.|.
CASSQSIVNTEAFF
TGTGCCAGCAGCCAATCCATAGTGAACACTGAAGCTTTCTTT
>TRBV6-5|TRBJ2-3|.|.
CASKGSPASDTQYF
TGTGCCAGCAAGGGTAGCCCGGCCTCAGATACGCAGTATTTT
>TRBV6-5|TRBJ2-7|.|.
CASSYYGSFYEQYF
TGTGCCAGCAGTTATTACGGGAGCTTCTACGAGCAGTACTTC
>TRBV5-1|TRBJ2-7|.|.
CASSLQPGEQYF
TGCGCCAGCAGCCTCCAGCCCGGCGAGCAGTACTTC
>TRBV15|TRBJ2-5|.|.
CATSGRIQETQYF
TGTGCCACCTCCGGCAGGATACAAGAGACCCAGTACTTC
>TRBV6-5|TRBJ2-7|few|TRBD1
CASGATGGASYEQYF
TGTGCCAGCGGGGCAACAGGGGGCGCTTCCTACGAGCAGTACTTC
>TRBV6-4|TRBJ1-4|few|TRBD1
CASREQGEDEKLFF
TGTGCCAGCAGGGAACAGGGGGAGGATGAAAAACTGTTTTTT
>TRBV5-1|TRBJ1-2|once|TRBD1
CASSASGTGGYYGYTF
TGCGCCAGCAGCGCGTCCGGGACAGGGGGCTACTATGGCTACACCTTC
>TRBV2|TRBJ1-1|.|.
CASSEFWGNTEAFF
TGTGCCAGCAGTGAATTTTGGGGGAACACTGAAGCTTTCTTT
>TRBV6-5|TRBJ2-3|.|.
CASIVEGGVTDTQYF
TGTGCCAGCATAGTGGAGGGCGGGGTCACAGATACGCAGTATTTT
>TRBV6-6|TRBJ1-4|.|.
CASTPRPGNSDRWFF
TGTGCCAGCACGCCCAGACCGGGCAACTCAGACCGCTGGTTTTTT
>TRBV21-1|TRBJ1-1|.|.
CASGDRTENTEAFF
TGTGCCAGCGGGGATCGGACAGAGAACACTGAAGCTTTCTTT
>TRBV29-1|TRBJ2-7|.|.
CSVRLDYEQYF
TGCAGCGTGCGACTAGACTACGAGCAGTACTTC
>TRBV15|TRBJ1-5|.|.
CATSRDKGGPQHF
TGTGCCACCAGCAGAGATAAGGGTGGGCCCCAGCATTTT
>TRBV3-1/TRBV3-2|TRBJ2-7|.|.
CASSQVLNYEQYF
TGTGCCAGCAGCCAAGTTTTGAACTACGAGCAGTACTTC
>TRBV19|TRBJ1-2|.|.
CASSWLANYGYTF
TGTGCCAGTAGTTGGTTAGCTAACTATGGCTACACCTTC
>TRBV6-5|TRBJ2-2|once|TRBD2
CASRLAGDSGELFF
TGTGCCAGCCGTCTAGCGGGAGATAGCGGGGAGCTGTTTTTT
>TRBV19|TRBJ2-7|.|TRBD2
CASSIWTSGAYEQYF
TGTGCCAGTAGTATCTGGACTAGCGGGGCCTACGAGCAGTACTTC
>TRBV3-1/TRBV3-2|TRBJ2-1|.|TRBD2
CASSQGLAGVFF
TGTGCCAGCAGCCAGGGACTAGCGGGAGTTTTCTTC
>TRBV7-9|TRBJ2-1|.|TRBD2
CASSTPLAVTYNEQFF
TGTGCCAGCAGCACGCCACTAGCGGTAACCTACAATGAGCAGTTCTTC
>TRBV5-1|TRBJ1-2|.|.
CASSLGASPGYTF
TGCGCCAGCAGCTTGGGGGCCTCCCCTGGCTACACCTTC
>TRBV9|TRBJ1-4|few|.
CASSPNLGHQLFF
TGTGCCAGCAGCCCCAATCTTGGGCACCAACTGTTTTTT